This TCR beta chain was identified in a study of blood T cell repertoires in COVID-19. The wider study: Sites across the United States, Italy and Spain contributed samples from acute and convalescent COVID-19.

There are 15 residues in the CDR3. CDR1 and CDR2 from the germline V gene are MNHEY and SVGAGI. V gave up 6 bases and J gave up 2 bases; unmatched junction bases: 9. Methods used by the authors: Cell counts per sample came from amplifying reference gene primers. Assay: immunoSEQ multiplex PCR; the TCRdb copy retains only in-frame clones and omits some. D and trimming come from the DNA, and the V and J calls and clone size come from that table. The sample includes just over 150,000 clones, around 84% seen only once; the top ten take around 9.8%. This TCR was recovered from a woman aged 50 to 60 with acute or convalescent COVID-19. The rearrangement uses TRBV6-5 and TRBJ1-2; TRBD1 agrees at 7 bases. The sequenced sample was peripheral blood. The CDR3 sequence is CASREGDSFNYGYTF. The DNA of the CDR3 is TGTGCCAGCAGGGAGGGGGACAGTTTCAACTATGGCTACACCTTC.